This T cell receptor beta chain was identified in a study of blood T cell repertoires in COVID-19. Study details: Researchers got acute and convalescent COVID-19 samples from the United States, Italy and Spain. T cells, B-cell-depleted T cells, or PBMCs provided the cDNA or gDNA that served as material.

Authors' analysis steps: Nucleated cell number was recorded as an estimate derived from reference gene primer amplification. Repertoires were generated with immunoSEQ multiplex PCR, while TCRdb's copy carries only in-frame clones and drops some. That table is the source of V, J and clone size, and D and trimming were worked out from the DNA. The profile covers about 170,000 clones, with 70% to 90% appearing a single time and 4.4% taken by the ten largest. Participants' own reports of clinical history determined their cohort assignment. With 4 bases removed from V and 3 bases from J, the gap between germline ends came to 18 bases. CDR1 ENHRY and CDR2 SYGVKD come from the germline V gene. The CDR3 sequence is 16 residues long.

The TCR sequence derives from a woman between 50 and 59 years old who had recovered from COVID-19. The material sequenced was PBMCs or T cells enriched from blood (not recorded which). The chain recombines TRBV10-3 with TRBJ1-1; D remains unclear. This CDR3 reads CAISVGIQGPDTEAFF. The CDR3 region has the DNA TGTGCCATCAGTGTCGGGATCCAAGGCCCCGACACTGAAGCTTTCTTT.